Each of the 18 T cell receptor beta chains below was sequenced from the same sample in a study of graft-versus-host responses after intestinal transplantation. Repertoires were generated with immunoSEQ multiplex PCR, while TCRdb's copy carries only in-frame clones and drops some. This sample yields over 14,000 clones, of which around 96% are seen a single time; 0.55% to 0.75% belongs to the top ten. The input for sequencing was PBMCs, taken 9 days after transplant. All receptors derive from a human patient who received an intestinal transplant, so some T cells may come from the graft donor.

J is TRBJ1-2 and V is TRBV15; weak D call: TRBD1 (5 bases). Trimming removed 1 base at V and 7 bases at J, with 16 bases between. This CDR3 region has 15 residues. The germline gives CDR1 LNHNV, CDR2 YYDKDF (reference sequence). The CDR3 coding sequence is TGTGCCACCAGCAGAGTCGGAGGAAGACAGACTGGCTACACCTTC. It encodes CATSRVGGRQTGYTF.

The rearrangement uses TRBV7-9 and TRBJ2-3; the D gene could be TRBD1 or TRBD2 (6 bases each). Trimming left V 9 bases short and J 4 bases short, with 20 bases between. Germline CDR1 SEHNR, CDR2 FQNEAQ (reference sequence). The CDR3 has 15 residues. CDR3 nucleotides: TGTGCCAGTCTATCCTTAGTGGGGGGCGCAGATACGCAGTATTTT. The encoded protein is CASLSLVGGADTQYF.

This sequence joins TRBV5-8 and TRBJ1-2; no definite D call. V lost 7 bases and J 0 bases, leaving 13 bases between the germline ends. Germline CDR1 is SGHTS and CDR2 is YDEGEE. The length of the CDR3 is 14 residues. The CDR3 protein is CASAPWAANYGYTF. The CDR3 nucleotides are TGTGCCAGCGCCCCCTGGGCGGCTAACTATGGCTACACCTTC. Using reference TRBV5-8 and TRBJ1-2 for the parts outside the CDR3, the full variable domain is EAGVTQSPTHLIKTRGQQATLRCSPISGHTSVYWYQQALGLGLQFLLWYDEGEERNRGNFPPRFSGRQFPNYSSELNVNALELEDSALYLCASAPWAANYGYTFGSGTRLTVV.

CDR3 sequence: CASSVGGERYEQYF. The CDR3, as DNA: TGTGCCAGCAGCGTAGGCGGGGAAAGATACGAGCAGTACTTC. This chain uses TRBV9 with TRBJ2-7; TRBD2 is a possible D gene (6 bases). V was pared by 0 bases and J by 4 bases, with 11 bases between. Germline V gives CDR1 SGDLS, CDR2 YYNGEE. The CDR3 totals 14 residues.

The V and J genes are TRBV10-2 and TRBJ1-1, with D maybe TRBD1 (6 bases). The CDR3 is 15 residues long. Trimming cost V 7 bases and J 5 bases, with 20 bases left between them. Germline V lookup: CDR1 WSHSY, CDR2 SAAADI. For the CDR3, the DNA is TGCGCCAGCACTGCAACCGGGGGGGCACATACTGAAGCTTTCTTT. Translation: CASTATGGAHTEAFF.

The chain is built from TRBV11-3 and TRBJ2-1; D remains ambiguous. The V gene's germline CDR1 is SGHNT and CDR2 YENEEA. The CDR3 has 14 amino acids. V lost 0 bases and J lost 15, with 18 bases in between. CDR3 sequence: CASSLDPDRPVPFF. The CDR3 DNA reads as TGTGCCAGCAGCTTAGATCCGGATAGACCCGTCCCGTTCTTC.

As to this clone: Relative to the germline gene, one junction end is altered; a read error may explain this. V gene TRBV27 combines with J gene TRBJ1-2; D not certain. The CDR3 runs to 13 residues. The germline gives CDR1 MNHEY, CDR2 SMNVEV (reference sequence). The chain's CDR3 is CASSLSRNYGYTF. The CDR3 nucleotides read TGTGCCAGCAGTCTATCCAGAAACTATGGCTACACCTTC.

The chain couples TRBV7-9 to TRBJ2-3, with D possibly being TRBD1 (5 bases). Germline V gene lookup returns CDR1 SEHNR and CDR2 FQNEAQ (reference sequence). The CDR3 loop spans 15 amino acids. V lost 4 bases to trimming and J lost 2 bases, with 13 bases between them. As DNA, the CDR3 is TGTGCCAGCAGCTCGTCACAGGAATCCACAGATACGCAGTATTTT. It is translated as CASSSSQESTDTQYF.

This clone was observed a few times. The genes are TRBV19 and TRBJ2-7; TRBD1 matches at 10 bases. Germline CDR1 reads LNHDA; CDR2 reads SQIVND (reference sequence). With 5 bases clipped from V and 5 bases from J, the junction kept 3 bases outside the gene matches. The CDR3 runs 13 residues. The CDR3 region has the DNA TGTGCCAGTAGTCTAGGGACAGGGGACGAGCAGTACTTC. Translating it yields CASSLGTGDEQYF. Looking up the rest from reference TRBV19 and TRBJ2-7 gives the full variable domain: DGGITQSPKYLFRKEGQNVTLSCEQNLNHDAMYWYRQDPGQGLRLIYYSQIVNDFQKGDIAEGYSVSREKKESFPLTVTSAQKNPTAFYLCASSLGTGDEQYFGPGTRLTVT.

This clone has a single count. The chain joins TRBV13 to TRBJ2-1; TRBD2 agrees at 8 bases. The CDR3 is made up of 14 amino acids. V gave up 5 bases and J gave up 7 bases; unmatched junction bases: 7. Germline values: CDR1 PRHDT, CDR2 FYEKMQ (reference sequence). Here the CDR3 reads CASSQGTRGNEQFF. The CDR3 bases are TGTGCCAGCAGCCAAGGGACTAGAGGGAATGAGCAGTTCTTC.

The genes are TRBV5-1 and TRBJ2-1; possibly TRBD2 for D (5 bases). The length of the CDR3 is 15 residues. CDR1 is SGHRS and CDR2 is YFSETQ in the germline V gene. V dropped 4 bases and J dropped 0 bases, with 11 bases sitting between them. The chain's CDR3 is CASSPSGYSYNEQFF. In DNA, the CDR3 is TGCGCCAGCAGCCCGAGCGGTTACTCCTACAATGAGCAGTTCTTC.

Here the CDR3 reads CASSYFQRRELFF. CDR3 nucleotides: TGTGCCAGCAGTTATTTCCAGCGACGGGAGCTGTTTTTT. V usage is TRBV6-1 and J usage is TRBJ2-2; no clear D gene. The V end was cut by 5 bases, the J end by 9 bases, with 13 bases between. The CDR3 is 13 residues long. In germline, CDR1 is MNHNS, CDR2 SASEGT.

The chain employs TRBV7-9 and TRBJ1-5; D might be TRBD1 (6 bases). Germline assignment: CDR1 SEHNR and CDR2 FQNEAQ (reference sequence). V was trimmed by 6 bases and J by 5 bases, leaving 14 bases between them. The CDR3 is 14 amino acids. The CDR3 sequence is CASSATGIDQPQHF. The DNA for the CDR3 is TGTGCCAGCAGTGCTACAGGGATCGATCAGCCCCAGCATTTT.

The chain carries TRBV10-3 and TRBJ1-4; unclear D gene. The CDR3 is 14 residues long. Germline CDR1 is ENHRY and CDR2 is SYGVKD. The V end lost 4 bases, the J end lost 8 bases, and 14 bases lay between the germline ends. The CDR3 DNA reads TGTGCCATCAGTGGCACCGCTAAGACAGAAAAACTGTTTTTT. Its translation: CAISGTAKTEKLFF.

The J gene is TRBJ1-6, the V gene TRBV15; no clear D gene. Germline V gives CDR1 LNHNV, CDR2 YYDKDF (reference sequence). The V and J ends lost 3 bases and 4 bases respectively, with 19 bases between them. The CDR3 runs to 18 residues. The CDR3 nucleotides are TGTGCCACCAGCAGTTCCAGAGACCTTTGGGGTTATAATTCACCCCTCCACTTT. Its translation: CATSSSRDLWGYNSPLHF.

In nucleotides, the CDR3 is TGTGCCAGCAGCGTAGCCGGTGATACTTCCTACGAGCAGTACTTC. Protein: CASSVAGDTSYEQYF. The rearrangement uses TRBV9 and TRBJ2-7, with D unresolved. With 0 bases removed from V and 1 base from J, the gap between germline ends came to 11 bases. Germline CDR1 SGDLS, CDR2 YYNGEE. This CDR3 is built from 15 residues.

The rearrangement uses TRBV29-1 and TRBJ2-7, with D possibly TRBD2 on 6 matching bases. This CDR3 contains 16 residues. Trimming removed 1 base from V and 3 bases from J, with 19 bases in between. From germline, CDR1 is SQVTM and CDR2 ANQGSEA. CDR3 in amino acids: CSVEVGGDESGYEQYF. The DNA for the CDR3 is TGCAGCGTTGAAGTAGGAGGGGACGAGTCTGGCTACGAGCAGTACTTC.

The CDR3 region is CASRTYRGRGEKLFF. Written as DNA, the CDR3 is TGTGCCAGCAGAACCTACAGGGGGCGAGGTGAAAAACTGTTTTTT. V usage is TRBV27 and J usage is TRBJ1-4; 9 bases line up with TRBD1. J lost 7 bases, V lost 6 bases, and 9 bases had no gene match. CDR3 size: 15 residues. Germline V gene lookup returns CDR1 MNHEY and CDR2 SMNVEV (reference sequence).